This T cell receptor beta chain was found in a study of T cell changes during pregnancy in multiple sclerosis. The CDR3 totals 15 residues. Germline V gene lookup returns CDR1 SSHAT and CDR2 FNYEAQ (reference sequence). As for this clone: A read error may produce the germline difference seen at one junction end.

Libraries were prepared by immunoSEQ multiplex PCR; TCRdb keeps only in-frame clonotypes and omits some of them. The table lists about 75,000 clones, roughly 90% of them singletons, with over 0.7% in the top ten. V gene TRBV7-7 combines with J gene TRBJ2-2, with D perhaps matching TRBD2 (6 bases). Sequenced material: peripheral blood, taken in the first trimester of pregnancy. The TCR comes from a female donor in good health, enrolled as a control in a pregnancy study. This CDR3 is CASSKDGLNTGELFF. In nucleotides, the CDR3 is TGTGCTAGCAGCAAGGACGGACTAAACACCGGGGAGCTGTTTTTT.